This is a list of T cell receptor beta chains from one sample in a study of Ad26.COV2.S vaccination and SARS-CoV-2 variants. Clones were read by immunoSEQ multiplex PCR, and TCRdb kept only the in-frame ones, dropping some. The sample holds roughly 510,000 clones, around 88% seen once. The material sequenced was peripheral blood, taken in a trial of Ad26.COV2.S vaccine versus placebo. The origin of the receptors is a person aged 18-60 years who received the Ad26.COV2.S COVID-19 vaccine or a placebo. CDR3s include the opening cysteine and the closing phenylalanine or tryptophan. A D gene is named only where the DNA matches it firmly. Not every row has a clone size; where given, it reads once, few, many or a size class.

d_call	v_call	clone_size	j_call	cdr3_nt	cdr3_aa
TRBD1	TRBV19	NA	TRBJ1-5	TGTGCCAGTAGTATTTCAGGGGGGGGGTCCTCTCAGCCCCAGCATTTT	CASSISGGGSSQPQHF
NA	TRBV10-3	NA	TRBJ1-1	TGTGCCATCAGTGAGTCTAGAAGTGTGAACACTGAAGCTTTCTTT	CAISESRSVNTEAFF
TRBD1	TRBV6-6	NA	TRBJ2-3	TGTGCCAGCAGCCAACTGGGACAGGGCAGCACAGATACGCAGTATTTT	CASSQLGQGSTDTQYF
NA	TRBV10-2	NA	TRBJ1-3	TGCGCCAGCAGACCAGGGGCTGGAAACACCATATATTTT	CASRPGAGNTIYF
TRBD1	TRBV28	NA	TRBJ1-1	TGTGCCAGCAGTAGGGACAGGGTCAACACTGAAGCTTTCTTT	CASSRDRVNTEAFF
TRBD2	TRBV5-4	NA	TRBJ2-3	TGTGCCAGCAGCCCCCTAGCGGGAGTAAGAGATACGCAGTATTTT	CASSPLAGVRDTQYF
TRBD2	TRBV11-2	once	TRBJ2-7	TGTGCCAGCACTACGGGACTAGCTAACGAGCAGTACTTC	CASTTGLANEQYF
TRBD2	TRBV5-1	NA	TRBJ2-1	TGCGCCAGCAGCTCTCTAGCGGGAGGAGGTGAGCAGTTCTTC	CASSSLAGGGEQFF
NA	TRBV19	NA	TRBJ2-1	TGTGCCAGTAGTATAGGGGGCCCCAGGAGCCGGGAGCAGTTCTTC	CASSIGGPRSREQFF
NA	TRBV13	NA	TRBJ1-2	TGTGCCAGCAGCTTAGATTCCCTCGGGCATCAACAGGGAGTGGGCTATGGCTACACCTTC	CASSLDSLGHQQGVGYGYTF
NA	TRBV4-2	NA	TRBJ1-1	TGTGCCAGCAGCCAAGAACCCAGGGTGTCGTTGTTCTTT	CASSQEPRVSLFF
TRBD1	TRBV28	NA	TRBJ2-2	TGTGCCAGCAGTTTAGCACAGGGGGCCCCATTTAACACCGGGGAGCTGTTTTTT	CASSLAQGAPFNTGELFF
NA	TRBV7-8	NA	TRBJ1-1	TGTGCCAGCAGGTGGGAAGGGTTGGGGGCACACACTGAAGCTTTCTTT	CASRWEGLGAHTEAFF
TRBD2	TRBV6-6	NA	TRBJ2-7	TGTGCCAGCAATCTAAAACGGGGGGATAGGAACGAGCAGTACTTC	CASNLKRGDRNEQYF
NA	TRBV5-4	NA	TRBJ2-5	TGTGCCAGCAGCTTCGGGACGGGCAAAGAGACCCAGTACTTC	CASSFGTGKETQYF
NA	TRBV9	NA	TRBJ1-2	TGTGCCAGCAGCGTCGGGCCCTATGGCTACACCTTC	CASSVGPYGYTF
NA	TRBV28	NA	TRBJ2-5	TGTGCCAGCAAGAGGTTGGGTCAGGAGACCCAGTACTTC	CASKRLGQETQYF
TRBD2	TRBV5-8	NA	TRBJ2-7	TGTGCCAGCAGCTTGTTGGGACTAGCGGGGACCGTCCTCTACGAGCAGTACTTC	CASSLLGLAGTVLYEQYF
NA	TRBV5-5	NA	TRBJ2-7	TGTGCCAGCAGCTCCCGACAGCTTATGTACCACGAGCAGTACTTC	CASSSRQLMYHEQYF
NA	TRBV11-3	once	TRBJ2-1	TGTGCCAGCAGCTTTCGCAGTCGGAATGAGCAGTTCTTC	CASSFRSRNEQFF
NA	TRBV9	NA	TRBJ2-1	TGTGCCAGCAGCGCAACAGGGACAAACTACAATGAGCAGTTCTTC	CASSATGTNYNEQFF
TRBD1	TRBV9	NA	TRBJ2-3	TGTGCCAGCAGCGTTGCGGGAACAGGGGGCTTTGCAGATACGCAGTATTTT	CASSVAGTGGFADTQYF
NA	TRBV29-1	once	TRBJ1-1	TGCAGCGTTGATCAGGGACCAAACACTGAAGCTTTCTTT	CSVDQGPNTEAFF
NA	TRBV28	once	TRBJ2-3	TGTGCCAGCAGTTCCCCCGGCAGGAGAAGCACAGATACGCAGTATTTT	CASSSPGRRSTDTQYF
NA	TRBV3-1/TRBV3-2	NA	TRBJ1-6	TGTGCCAGCAGACCCGGACGGCTCAGCTCCTATAATTCACCCCTCCACTTT	CASRPGRLSSYNSPLHF
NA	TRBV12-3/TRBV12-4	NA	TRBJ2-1	TGTGCCAGCAGTTTAAAGTATGAGCAGTTCTTC	CASSLKYEQFF
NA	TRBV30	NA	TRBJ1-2	TGTGCCTGGAGTGTAGGTGGAGGGTTTGGCTACACCTTC	CAWSVGGGFGYTF
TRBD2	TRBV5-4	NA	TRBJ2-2	TGTGCCAGCAGCTCACCCGGACTAGCGGGAGGGCGGAACACCGGGGAGCTGTTTTTT	CASSSPGLAGGRNTGELFF
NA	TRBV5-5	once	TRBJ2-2	TGTGCCAGCAGCTCATACACCGGGGAGCTGTTTTTT	CASSSYTGELFF
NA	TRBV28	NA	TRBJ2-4	TGTGCCAGCACTCCCGGTCAAGGACAGGCGGGAGAGAGCGAAAACATTCAGTACTTC	CASTPGQGQAGESENIQYF
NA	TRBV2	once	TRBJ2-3	TGTGCCAGCAGTGGCCCCTCGGCGGATACGCAGTATTTT	CASSGPSADTQYF
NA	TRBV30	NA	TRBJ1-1	TGTGCCTGGAGTGTCTTAGGGGGCACTGAAGCTTTCTTT	CAWSVLGGTEAFF